Below, 30 T cell receptor beta chains from the same sample are listed, as sequenced in a study of blood T cells in healthy people across ages. A J-beta primer mix and a sample-barcoded 5' primer were used in a second PCR of about 7 to 12 cycles. TCRdb called the 5' RACE reads again in MiXCR, with one record for every CDR3 protein. The sample includes approximately 1.5 million distinct CDR3 sequences, about 31% of them seen just once. Sequencing was performed on blood. All receptors derive from a woman in her thirties in good health.

The genes are TRBV27 and TRBJ1-2, with TRBD1 matching over 8 bases. CDR3 length equals 12 residues. V lost 6 bases, J lost 8 bases, and 5 bases stayed unmatched. Germline CDR1 MNHEY, CDR2 SMNVEV (reference sequence). The CDR3 region is CASRTTGDGYTF. DNA for the CDR3: TGTGCCAGCAGGACGACAGGGGACGGCTACACCTTC.

This clonotype was counted a few times. The chain carries TRBV6-4 and TRBJ2-5; D is unclear. CDR1 is MRHNA and CDR2 is SNTAGT in the germline V gene. Trimming stripped 3 bases from V and 12 bases from J, with 11 bases between. The CDR3 loop spans 11 amino acids. In nucleotides, the CDR3 is TGTGCCAGCAGTGAAGCGAAAGAAAAGTACTTC. This gives the protein CASSEAKEKYF.

This clonotype was detected only a few times. This rearrangement joins TRBV20-1 to TRBJ2-3; 9 bases fit TRBD1. V lost 6 bases to trimming and J lost 6 bases; unmatched junction nucleotides: 7. The CDR3 runs 13 residues. Germline assignment: CDR1 DFQATT and CDR2 SNEGSKA (reference sequence). Here the CDR3 reads CSATGTGLDTQYF. The DNA for the CDR3 is TGCAGTGCAACCGGGACAGGGTTGGATACGCAGTATTTT.

This clonotype came up a few times. The CDR3 nucleotides read TGTGCCAGCAGTTCACAGGGGGCGCAAGGGGCCAACGTCCTGACTTTC. This encodes CASSSQGAQGANVLTF. The chain carries TRBV28 and TRBJ2-6, with 9 bases lining up with TRBD1. The V segment lost 4 bases and the J segment 4 bases; nucleotides outside the gene matches: 5. This CDR3 spans 16 amino acids. The V gene's germline CDR1 is MDHEN and CDR2 SYDVKM.

This clonotype was detected only a few times. This chain's CDR3 is CASSPPVGEQYF. CDR3 DNA: TGTGCCAGCAGTCCCCCCGTGGGCGAGCAGTACTTC. The chain couples TRBV25-1 to TRBJ2-7; no firm D call. Looked up from germline, CDR1 is MGHDK and CDR2 is SYGVNS. V lost 5 bases to trimming and J lost 6 bases, with 11 bases between them. The CDR3 is made up of 12 amino acids.

This clonotype was counted a few times. The rearrangement joins TRBV2 to TRBJ2-4; D may be TRBD1 (5 bases). The J call may be incorrect, as the DNA end agrees better with TRBJ2-7. In germline, CDR1 is SNHLY, CDR2 FYNNEI. CDR3 length equals 13 residues. Here the CDR3 DNA reads TGTGCCAGCAGTGTGGCCAGGGACTACGAGCAGTACTTC. The encoded protein is CASSVARDYEQYF.

The CDR3 sequence: CASILQGEKNTGELFF. The CDR3 DNA follows: TGTGCCAGCATCCTACAGGGGGAGAAGAACACCGGGGAGCTGTTTTTT. This chain links TRBV21-1 with TRBJ2-2; whether TRBD1, the table's D call, matches the DNA was not checked. TRBV21-1 has pseudogene status. This CDR3 is 16 amino acids long.

This clonotype occurred a few times. V and J are TRBV14 and TRBJ1-2; possible D gene TRBD1, 6 bases. Trimming shortened V by 10 bases and J by 3 bases, and 15 bases separated the two germline ends. Germline V CDR1 and CDR2: SGHDN, FVKESK. The CDR3 loop spans 13 amino acids. DNA for the CDR3: TGTGCCACCGCTAACTACAGGGACTATGGCTACACCTTC. Translating it yields CATANYRDYGYTF.

The V gene is TRBV21-1, the J gene TRBJ2-7; TRBD2 is the table's D call and was not checked against the DNA. TRBV21-1 is reported as a pseudogene. The CDR3 totals 17 residues. DNA of the CDR3: TGTGCCAGCAGCAAAGTGATCATGGCAGGGCCCAGGTACGAGCAGTACTTC. Translated: CASSKVIMAGPRYEQYF.

This clonotype has more than one count but fewer than ten. V is TRBV27 and J is TRBJ2-3; 10 bases fit TRBD2. The ends lost 7 bases at V and 4 bases at J; junction bases unmatched: 11. Looked up from germline, CDR1 is MNHEY and CDR2 is SMNVEV (reference sequence). This CDR3 contains 16 residues. In nucleotides, the CDR3 is TGTGCCAGCAATCTAGGGACTAGCGCATCTCCAGATACGCAGTATTTT. Translating gives CASNLGTSASPDTQYF.

In regard to this clonotype: A clone one base away is much larger, so this may be a read error. The gene calls are TRBV4-1 and TRBJ2-5; D may be TRBD1 (6 bases). The CDR3 consists of 17 residues. Germline CDR1 is MGHRA and CDR2 is YSYEKL. CDR3 amino acids: CAGSQDVDRQLQETQYF. CDR3 bases: TGCGCCGGCAGCCAAGATGTAGACAGGCAACTCCAAGAGACCCAGTACTTC.

The chain recombines TRBV11-2 with TRBJ2-7; D might be TRBD1 or TRBD2, each matching 6 bases. The CDR3 runs to 15 residues. Deletions cut 5 bases from V and 5 bases from J, with 19 bases between. Germline loops: CDR1 SGHAT, CDR2 FQNNGV. CDR3 coding DNA: TGTGCCAGCAGCCCCTTGTTTGGGGGGCTAAACGAGCAGTACTTC. This translates into CASSPLFGGLNEQYF.

This clonotype showed up just a few times. The chain carries TRBV15 and TRBJ2-3, with D perhaps TRBD1 or TRBD2 (6 bases each). The CDR3 totals 16 residues. Germline V lookup: CDR1 LNHNV, CDR2 YYDKDF (reference sequence). Trimming cost V 1 base and J 0 bases, with 11 bases left between them. DNA of the CDR3: TGTGCCACCAGCAGAGTAGGGGGGCTTAGCACAGATACGCAGTATTTT. Residues: CATSRVGGLSTDTQYF.

Concerning this clonotype itself: A much larger clone differs from this one at a single base, so this may be a read error. V gene TRBV5-1 combines with J gene TRBJ2-4, with 11 bases identical to TRBD1. Matching the DNA end better, TRBJ2-7 makes the J call doubtful. Germline-derived CDR1 and CDR2 are SGHRS and YFSETQ. The CDR3 has 15 amino acids. CDR3 region: CASGFQSGTGGEQYF. CDR3 DNA sequence: TGCGCCAGCGGCTTTCAATCCGGGACAGGGGGCGAGCAGTACTTC.

This clonotype was seen a few times. The chain employs TRBV25-1 and TRBJ2-5; 9 bases agree with TRBD1. The CDR3 runs 12 residues. Germline V gene lookup returns CDR1 MGHDK and CDR2 SYGVNS. With V trimmed by 10 bases and J by 4 bases, 4 bases remained unmatched. The CDR3 DNA reads TGTGCCACCGGGACAGGGCTAGAGACCCAGTACTTC. Translated: CATGTGLETQYF. Together with reference TRBV25-1 and TRBJ2-5, the CDR3 gives the full variable domain: EADIYQTPRYLVIGTGKKITLECSQTMGHDKMYWYQQDPGMELHLIHYSYGVNSTEKGDLSSESTVSRIRTEHFPLTLESARPSHTSQYLCATGTGLETQYFGPGTRLLVL.

This clonotype was seen ten or more times. This chain's CDR3 is CSGWGRGTAETQYF. CDR3 DNA sequence: TGCAGCGGCTGGGGCAGGGGAACGGCGGAGACCCAGTACTTC. This chain joins TRBV29-1 and TRBJ2-5, with D possibly TRBD1 on 6 matching bases. The germline V gene has CDR1 SQVTM and CDR2 ANQGSEA. V gave up 7 bases and J gave up 5 bases, with 20 bases separating them. This CDR3 is 14 amino acids long. Full variable domain (remainder filled in from reference TRBV29-1 and TRBJ2-5): SAVISQKPSRDICQRGTSLTIQCQVDSQVTMMFWYRQQPGQSLTLIATANQGSEATYESGFVIDKFPISRPNLTFSTLTVSNMSPEDSSIYLCSGWGRGTAETQYFGPGTRLLVL.

The V gene is TRBV6-2 or TRBV6-3, the J gene TRBJ2-6; D gene unclear. CDR1 MNHEY and CDR2 SVGEGT come from the germline V gene. The CDR3 loop spans 16 amino acids. Between the trimmed V and J ends, which lost 2 bases and 4 bases, there was a span of 12 bases. The CDR3, as DNA: TGTGCCAGCAGTTACCCGAAGGGAACGGGGGCCAACGTCCTGACTTTC. It is translated as CASSYPKGTGANVLTF.

V is TRBV5-5 and J is TRBJ2-5, with D possibly TRBD2 on 5 matching bases. This CDR3 has 13 amino acids. Trimming left V 4 bases short and J 9 bases short, with 16 bases between. Germline CDR1 SGHKS, CDR2 YYEKEE (reference sequence). The DNA of the CDR3 is TGTGCCAGCAGCGGAGACCTGGCGCGGGCCCAGTACTTC. Protein product: CASSGDLARAQYF.

The J gene is TRBJ2-1, the V gene TRBV10-3, with TRBD2 matching over 10 bases. The J call may be mistaken, given a closer DNA end match to TRBJ2-7. Germline V gene data show CDR1 as ENHRY and CDR2 as SYGVKD. This CDR3 region has 20 residues. In nucleotides, the CDR3 is TGTGCCGTCGCCGGTACGGGACAGGCCTCCCTAGCGGGGGCCTACAATGAGCAGTACTTC. This encodes CAVAGTGQASLAGAYNEQYF.

The J gene is TRBJ1-3, the V gene TRBV4-1, with D perhaps matching TRBD1 (5 bases). Trimming took 5 bases from V and 3 from J, leaving 14 bases between them. The CDR3 is 15 residues long. Germline CDR1 MGHRA, CDR2 YSYEKL. As DNA, the CDR3 is TGCGCCAGCAGCTACCGGGCCAGGGATGGAAACACCATATATTTT. It encodes CASSYRARDGNTIYF.

For this clonotype: One end of the junction does not line up with germline, which may come from a read error. The V and J genes are TRBV10-3 and TRBJ2-7, with 11 bases that match TRBD1. This CDR3 has 15 amino acids. Germline CDR1 and CDR2: ENHRY and SYGVKD. DNA for the CDR3: TGTGCCGTCAGTGACCGGGACAGGGGGAGTTACGAGCAGTACTTC. Translating it yields CAVSDRDRGSYEQYF.

The CDR3 DNA reads TGTGCCAGCAGTTCGACAGGGCCGGCCAACACTGAAGCTTTCTTT. It codes for CASSSTGPANTEAFF. The J gene is TRBJ1-1, the V gene TRBV6-5; 7 bases are a match to TRBD1. With V trimmed by 4 bases and J by 2 bases, 7 bases remained unmatched. CDR3 size: 15 residues. Germline V gene sequence: CDR1 MNHEY, CDR2 SVGAGI.

The genes are TRBV4-1 and TRBJ2-7, with TRBD1 identical over 9 bases. With 2 bases clipped from V and 5 bases from J, the junction kept 7 bases outside the gene matches. Germline CDR1 MGHRA, CDR2 YSYEKL. The CDR3 sequence is 15 residues long. This chain's CDR3 is CASSQPGQGIHEQYF. CDR3 DNA sequence: TGCGCCAGCAGCCAACCGGGACAGGGAATCCACGAGCAGTACTTC.

The rearrangement joins TRBV28 to TRBJ2-7; the match to TRBD2 covers 11 bases. CDR1 is MDHEN and CDR2 is SYDVKM in the germline V gene. This CDR3 has 19 residues. V dropped 1 base and J dropped 0; count of bases not matched to a gene: 11. CDR3 protein: CASSLYLAGGELSSYEQYF. The DNA for the CDR3 is TGTGCCAGCAGTTTATACCTAGCGGGAGGTGAACTAAGCTCCTACGAGCAGTACTTC.

This sequence joins TRBV9 and TRBJ2-3, with D tentatively TRBD2 (5 bases). Trimming shortened V by 3 bases and J by 4 bases, and 12 bases separated the two germline ends. Germline assignment: CDR1 SGDLS and CDR2 YYNGEE. The CDR3 sequence is 14 residues long. CDR3 sequence (DNA): TGTGCCAGCAGCGCCGGGATGGGGTCAGATACGCAGTATTTT. This sequence encodes CASSAGMGSDTQYF.

This clonotype was observed a single time. This CDR3 reads CASSVGVAAKNIQYF. The CDR3 DNA sequence: TGTGCCAGCAGCGTAGGGGTTGCAGCCAAAAACATTCAGTACTTC. This chain uses TRBV9 with TRBJ2-7; no clear D. The end of the DNA aligns better with TRBJ2-4, so the J call may be wrong. This CDR3 is built from 15 residues. Germline CDR1 is SGDLS and CDR2 is YYNGEE.

Many counts were recorded for this clonotype. The chain couples TRBV10-3 to TRBJ2-7; 8 nucleotides align to TRBD2. This CDR3 contains 16 residues. The V and J ends lost 3 bases and 5 bases, in that order; junction bases with no gene match: 12. Germline V gene sequence: CDR1 ENHRY, CDR2 SYGVKD. Written as DNA, the CDR3 is TGTGCCATCAGTGAAGTACAGGTGAGCGGGAGCGACGAGCAGTACTTC. Translation: CAISEVQVSGSDEQYF.

The chain joins TRBV7-9 to TRBJ2-1; 11 positions agree with TRBD1. In germline, CDR1 is SEHNR, CDR2 FQNEAQ (reference sequence). The CDR3 has 15 amino acids. With V trimmed by 5 bases and J by 8 bases, 8 bases remained unmatched. CDR3 amino acids: CASSPGQGAGDEQFF. DNA for the CDR3: TGTGCCAGCAGCCCCGGACAGGGGGCAGGCGATGAGCAGTTCTTC. The whole variable domain, filled in from reference TRBV7-9 and TRBJ2-1, reads DTGVSQNPRHKITKRGQNVTFRCDPISEHNRLYWYRQTLGQGPEFLTYFQNEAQLEKSRLLSDRFSAERPKGSFSTLEIQRTEQGDSAMYLCASSPGQGAGDEQFFGPGTRLTVL.

The J gene is TRBJ2-7, the V gene TRBV20-1, with D perhaps matching TRBD2 (6 bases). Trimming took off 5 bases at V and 3 bases at J, with 17 bases between the two ends. The CDR3 is 14 residues long. CDR1 DFQATT and CDR2 SNEGSKA come from the germline V gene (reference sequence). The CDR3 loop is CSAARGGALYEQYF. As DNA, the CDR3 is TGCAGTGCTGCCCGGGGCGGGGCGCTCTACGAGCAGTACTTC.

This clonotype has a handful of counts. The CDR3: CASSSGFFGTENTEAFF. In nucleotides, the CDR3 is TGTGCCAGCAGCTCAGGTTTCTTTGGGACAGAGAACACTGAAGCTTTCTTT. The chain has TRBV7-2 and TRBJ1-1, with 7 bases identical to TRBD1. The J segment lost 1 base and the V segment lost 4 bases, leaving 12 bases of the junction unmatched. This CDR3 region has 17 residues. Germline CDR1 is SGHTA and CDR2 is FQGNSA.